A single sample is the source of the 11 T cell receptor beta chains below, sequenced in a study of cytomegalovirus exposure and HLA in healthy donors. 13 Jbeta primers and 60 Vbeta primers were used for the PCR. Profiling relied on immunoSEQ multiplex PCR, and the TCRdb table lists in-frame clones only, not all of them. This table holds some 57,000 clones, roughly 90% found once. The source material was PBMCs. The origin of the receptors is a man younger than 45 in good health and CMV-seropositive.

This chain connects TRBV5-1 to TRBJ2-1; 9 nucleotides agree with TRBD2. The CDR3 runs to 14 residues. V shed 4 bases and J 5 bases; nucleotides not matched to a gene: 4. CDR1 is SGHRS, CDR2 YFSETQ, per germline. The CDR3 reads CASSPRLADNEQFF. In nucleotides, the CDR3 is TGCGCCAGCAGCCCGAGACTAGCGGACAATGAGCAGTTCTTC.

V gene TRBV10-3 combines with J gene TRBJ2-7; TRBD2 aligns across 8 bases. The CDR3 extends over 13 amino acids. Germline lookup yields CDR1 ENHRY and CDR2 SYGVKD. After removal of 2 bases from V and 5 bases from J, the junction contained 2 bases not matched to a gene. For the CDR3, the DNA is TGTGCCATCAGTGAGGGACTAGCCAACGAGCAGTACTTC. Its protein is CAISEGLANEQYF.

In its sample, this clone was seen once. The rearrangement links TRBV5-1 to TRBJ1-4; 9 bases fit TRBD1. J lost 0 bases, V lost 0 bases, and 3 bases had no gene match. Germline V gene sequence: CDR1 SGHRS, CDR2 YFSETQ. CDR3 length equals 17 residues. CDR3 coding DNA: TGCGCCAGCAGCTTGGGAAGGACAGGGGCAACTAATGAAAAACTGTTTTTT. This gives the protein CASSLGRTGATNEKLFF.

This clone was detected only once. V usage is TRBV6-4 and J usage is TRBJ2-1; TRBD2 agrees at 9 bases. V gave up 4 bases and J gave up 4 bases; unmatched junction bases: 5. The CDR3 runs to 15 residues. The V gene's germline CDR1 is MRHNA and CDR2 SNTAGT. In DNA form, the CDR3 reads TGTGCCAGCAGTGCCCTAGCGGGACCTTACAATGAGCAGTTCTTC. Translation: CASSALAGPYNEQFF.

This chain links TRBV7-2 with TRBJ1-3; a possible D gene is TRBD1 (5 bases). The CDR3 is 17 amino acids. The V end was cut by 0 bases, the J end by 1 base, with 13 bases between. Germline CDR1 is SGHTA and CDR2 is FQGNSA. The CDR3 protein is CASSLARDLISGNTIYF. DNA of the CDR3: TGTGCCAGCAGCTTAGCGCGGGACCTTATATCTGGAAACACCATATATTTT.

The sample holds one count of this clone. The rearrangement links TRBV19 to TRBJ2-2; 11 bases map to TRBD1. Trimming removed 9 bases from V and 9 bases from J; junction bases left unmatched: 9. This CDR3 has 14 amino acids. Germline CDR1 is LNHDA and CDR2 is SQIVND (reference sequence). The CDR3 sequence: CASHGQGAVWELFF. The CDR3 bases are TGTGCCAGCCATGGACAGGGGGCAGTTTGGGAGCTGTTTTTT. Combining the CDR3 with reference TRBV19 and TRBJ2-2 gives the whole variable domain DGGITQSPKYLFRKEGQNVTLSCEQNLNHDAMYWYRQDPGQGLRLIYYSQIVNDFQKGDIAEGYSVSREKKESFPLTVTSAQKNPTAFYLCASHGQGAVWELFFGEGSRLTVL.

The rearrangement uses TRBV11-2 and TRBJ2-3, with 8 bases aligning to TRBD2. This CDR3 is 16 amino acids long. V lost 6 bases to trimming and J lost 3 bases; unmatched junction nucleotides: 11. CDR1 and CDR2 (germline): SGHAT, FQNNGV. CDR3 in amino acids: CASRESGGPGTDTQYF. DNA of the CDR3: TGTGCCAGCAGAGAATCGGGAGGGCCGGGAACAGATACGCAGTATTTT.

This chain links TRBV11-3 with TRBJ1-1; 7 bases align to TRBD1. This CDR3 has 14 residues. The germline V gene encodes CDR1 SGHNT and CDR2 YENEEA. J lost 4 bases, V lost 4 bases, and 6 bases had no gene match. The CDR3 coding sequence is TGTGCCAGCAGCTCTTCAGGGGGAGGCACTGAAGCTTTCTTT. Its translation is CASSSSGGGTEAFF.

This rearrangement joins TRBV27 to TRBJ1-2; tentative D call: TRBD1 (5 bases). The CDR3 has 14 amino acids. Germline V gene sequence: CDR1 MNHEY, CDR2 SMNVEV (reference sequence). The V end lost 5 bases, the J end lost 8 bases, and 18 bases lay between the germline ends. Written as DNA, the CDR3 is TGTGCCAGCAGTCCCCCGGGGGGAATAGGGGGCTACACCTTC. Translation gives CASSPPGGIGGYTF.

This clone was observed a few times. The V call is TRBV28, the J call TRBJ2-1; 8 nucleotides agree with TRBD1. The CDR3 contains 14 residues. Germline V gene lookup returns CDR1 MDHEN and CDR2 SYDVKM. The J segment lost 5 bases and the V segment lost 3 bases, leaving 3 bases of the junction unmatched. The CDR3 DNA sequence: TGTGCCAGCAGTTTGAGGACAGGGAACAATGAGCAGTTCTTC. Protein product: CASSLRTGNNEQFF.

The chain employs TRBV11-2 and TRBJ2-2; 7 nucleotides align to TRBD1. The CDR3 is 14 residues long. V shed 7 bases, J shed 3 bases, and the junction held 5 bases outside the gene matches. Per germline, CDR1 SGHAT and CDR2 FQNNGV. The CDR3 loop is CASTPQGYTGELFF. The CDR3 nucleotides read TGTGCCAGCACCCCACAGGGGTACACCGGGGAGCTGTTTTTT.